This T cell receptor beta chain was identified in a study of cytomegalovirus exposure and HLA in healthy donors (dated by TCRdb to about 2017). With respect to the entire study: In an earlier analysis of about 560 of the donors, roughly 300 Gb of sequence data and 117 million unique TCR beta sequences from 150 million to 200 million T cells were reported. The study aimed to test whether cataloging public T cell receptors could reveal signatures of past pathogen exposure. Donor age, sex, ethnicity and CMV serostatus were collected together with the repertoire data. HLA typing included class I and class II loci at four-digit resolution. Using immunosequencing, the study profiled T cell repertoires from about 650 subjects and related those repertoires to cytomegalovirus serostatus. In a later analysis, previously published TCR beta repertoires from fewer than 750 donors were re-analyzed and high-resolution HLA genotyping was added so that TCR occurrence patterns could be studied. Approximately 300 gigabases of sequencing data and approximately 92 million unique TCR sequences made up an early release that covered under 750 HLA-typed donors. Of the 398 genotyped donors, around 81% fell in the genetic ancestry cluster associated with self-reported Caucasian donors. A later genetic analysis used genome-wide SNP genotypes for about 60% of the roughly 670 donors, treating that subset as a discovery cohort. Besides the first cohort of roughly 660 subjects, a separate validation cohort made up of roughly 130 different subjects was used. Typing coverage varied by locus: roughly 620-630 donors for A, B, C, DRB1 and DQB1; approximately 500 for DQA1; approximately 610 for DPA1; under 490 for DPB1. An earlier analysis of several hundred of the donors applied high-throughput TCR beta sequencing to assess whether each TCR beta V gene segment acted as functional or pseudogenic. Five DR-DQ haplotypes were treated as single units for association and clustering because of strong linkage in the cohort. Every discovery cohort repertoire had been produced on one sequencing platform. The later analysis used no new phenotypic data to find candidate immune exposures, relying instead on TCR beta sequences and their occurrence across donors. To predict cytomegalovirus infection status, the study brought together high-throughput TCR immunosequencing, statistical association of individual TCRs with disease status, and machine learning. Among a few hundred genotyped donors of the cohort, an average of about 240,000 unique TCR beta nucleotide sequences were sequenced per donor, roughly 20% of them non-productive. The full study reports these points: CMV serostatus was the only immune exposure information available for the cohort. According to the authors, the approach could potentially be generalized to other disease states and immunological phenotypes. Because the 87-base-pair reads could not distinguish some IMGT-functional V segments, including TRBV6-2 and TRBV6-3, those segments were excluded. According to a later analysis, TCR association rates differed among HLA loci, with DRB1 alleles showing the most associated TCRs and HLA-C alleles showing the fewest. Sequencing depth was assumed to be roughly uniform across donors in the presence/absence analyses, though that assumption may not hold. A few of the identified cytomegalovirus-associated TCR beta chains were confirmed in vitro to be specific for cytomegalovirus antigens. In a later analysis, HLA-associated TCR beta chains were found to be more clonally expanded and to have lower generation probabilities than equally common non-associated chains. Linkage disequilibrium might explain the correlated functional status among segregating V segments, but an unknown experimental factor could not be excluded. Several of the top co-occurrence clusters appeared to be linked to parvovirus B19, influenza, CMV and Epstein-Barr virus, according to a later analysis. A cluster of highly shared sequence variants was judged likely to represent a technical artifact of the sequencing pipeline. In an earlier analysis of more than 450 of the donors, most TCR beta V segments were observed in productive rearrangements about 87% or about 30% of the time, broadly matching IMGT annotations. In this cohort, only TCR beta chains were sequenced, and detectable features were limited by the absence of alpha or paired-chain data. Because HLA typing was unavailable for some donors at each locus, only the typed subset was used in association tests. In a later genetic analysis, fewer N-insertions in productive TCRs were reported among donors in an Asian-associated ancestry cluster than the approximately 710-donor mean. A further reported finding was that TCR beta sequences accurately predicted the HLA-A and HLA-B alleles for most subjects in the first cohort. The study listed 164 TCR beta chains as associated with cytomegalovirus. Most TCR sequences were seen in very few donors, while some public TCRs were found in many individuals. Because counts were too low, about 18 rarely observed V segments, including chromosome 9 orphons, were excluded from the earlier analysis of 500 to 700 of the donors. The classifier was reported to diagnose cytomegalovirus status with high specificity and sensitivity in both the original cohort and the validation cohort. In a later genetic analysis, a missense DCLRE1C variant was associated with V-gene and J-gene trimming of TCR beta chains, and the association was replicated in an independent cohort. When HLA alleles, especially DR and DQ, strongly co-occurred, TCR associations were difficult to assign to individual alleles. Specific HLA alleles were associated with 18,000 or so TCR beta sequences at a false discovery rate of 0.05 in a later analysis. Most CMV-associated TCR beta chains appeared to be HLA-restricted in a later analysis, and the HLA associations seemed to be driven largely by CMV exposure.

CDR1 and CDR2 are drawn from the germline V gene (reference sequence): MNHNY, SVGAGI. The CDR3 measures 15 amino acids from cysteine to phenylalanine. Kept here is only the CDR3 DNA, which spans 45 bases and is read in frame from base 1. The germline V and J ends show losses of 8 bases and 4 bases respectively, and no gene match explains 9 bases of the junction. The cohort comprised 710 or so healthy bone marrow donors. All cohort members were sampled while nominally healthy, although unrecorded immune exposures were likely present. The donor was CMV seronegative and was included in the group of around 320 seronegative cohort members. A peripheral blood sample was provided by each donor, and peripheral blood mononuclear cells were used for TCR beta sequencing. The Qiagen DNeasy Blood Extraction Kit was used to extract genomic DNA from the blood cell samples. The library came from the immunoSEQ multiplex PCR assay. The multiplex PCR relied on a mix of 60 forward primers for TCR Vbeta segments and 13 reverse primers for TCR Jbeta segments. The CDR3 region of rearranged TCR beta genes was amplified from genomic DNA with a multiplex PCR assay. The amplified TCR beta libraries were sequenced on the Illumina HiSeq System as 87-base-pair reads. In the source study's methods: A later analysis tallied 75 million to 95 million unique TCR beta chains across the 666 repertoires, and approximately 9.9 million of those chains were shared by two or more donors. A nearest-neighbor algorithm error-corrected the raw reads and collapsed the reads into unique sequences, merging closely related sequences to remove PCR and sequencing errors. CDR3 sequences were aligned to IMGT reference sequences to assign V, D and J gene segments. For a sequence to be retained, a match of at least six nucleotides was required to both a V gene segment and a J gene segment. Rearrangements were classified as productive when the CDR3 lacked stop codons and remained in frame with V and J, and all other rearrangements were classified as non-productive. CDR3 was defined by IMGT convention, running from the second conserved V-encoded cysteine to the conserved J-encoded phenylalanine. The earlier analysis of roughly 590 of the donors excluded any sequence lacking an unambiguous match to a single V gene segment. In an earlier analysis of 587 of the donors, a V segment was called functional when productive rearrangements were above 56.7%, and segregating when the standard deviation between donors exceeded 5%. A statistical classification framework was developed to diagnose cytomegalovirus status using the catalog of TCR beta chain sequences. V and J gene assignment, in a later analysis, came from comparing TCR nucleotide sequences with IMGT/GENE-DB human TR gene sequences. A later analysis assigned CDR3 sequences and most-parsimonious VDJ recombination scenarios with the TCRdist pipeline. In a later analysis, each TCR beta chain was defined by its CDR3 amino acid sequence together with its V-gene family, and reads without a unique V-gene family were excluded. To address suspected cross-contamination and a sequencing artifact, a later analysis removed 592 highly shared, low-generation-probability nucleotide sequences. A later analysis calculated a clonal expansion index for each public chain from normalized within-repertoire ranks of inferred template counts. In a later analysis, generation probabilities were computed with a VDJ recombination model fitted to out-of-frame rearrangements, and the resulting probabilities were checked against IGoR. Hypergeometric tests were used in a later analysis to score TCR-TCR, TCR-HLA and TCR-CMV co-occurrence, with a repertoire-size bias correction applied to the TCR pairs. To estimate false discovery rates, a later analysis permuted the HLA or CMV assignments 20 times. In a later analysis, co-occurring TCRs were grouped using DBSCAN, with TCRdist sequence similarity added in when clustering inside HLA-allele-positive subsets. For co-occurrence clustering, repertoires with fewer than 30,000 or more than 120,000 public chains were excluded, along with roughly five repertoires with anomalous nucleotide sharing. Here the immuneACCESS table is served through TCRdb, limited to in-frame sequences with V and J called. Missing clones are a known gap in these copies; in checked studies unresolved V genes cover under half, and the rest lacks a known reason. Clonal size and the V and J genes are those of that table, whereas D and trimming came from the DNA. The sample profile shows 150,000 to 200,000 clones; 79% of them were found once. Over 2% of the sample goes to the ten largest clones.

This clone was seen once. Its antigen is currently not known. Nothing much larger sits one base from this clone, and base qualities are not available. The chain links TRBV6-6 with TRBJ1-2, with 11 bases matching TRBD1. The source of this sequence is a woman aged 45-65 years in good health and CMV-seronegative. The sample consisted of PBMCs. Read as DNA, the sequence is TGTGCCAGCCTAGAAGGGACAGGGGGTTCCTATGGCTACACCTTC. This gives the protein CASLEGTGGSYGYTF.